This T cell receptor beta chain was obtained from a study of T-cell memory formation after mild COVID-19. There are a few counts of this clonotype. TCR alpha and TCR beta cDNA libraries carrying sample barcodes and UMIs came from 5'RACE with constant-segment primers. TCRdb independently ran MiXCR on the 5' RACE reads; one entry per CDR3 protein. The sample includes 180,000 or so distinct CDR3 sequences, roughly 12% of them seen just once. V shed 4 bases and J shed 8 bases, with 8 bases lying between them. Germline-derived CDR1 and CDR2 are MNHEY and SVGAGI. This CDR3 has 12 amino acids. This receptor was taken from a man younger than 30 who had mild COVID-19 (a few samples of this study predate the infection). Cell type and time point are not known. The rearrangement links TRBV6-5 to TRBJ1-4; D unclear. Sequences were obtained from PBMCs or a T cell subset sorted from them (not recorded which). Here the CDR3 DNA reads TGTGCCAGCAGTTCCACGGACGAAAAACTGTTTTTT. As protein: CASSSTDEKLFF.